This T cell receptor (beta chain) emerged from a study of T cell changes during pregnancy in multiple sclerosis. The CDR3 is 14 residues long. Germline CDR1 and CDR2: SNHLY and FYNNEI. V dropped 8 bases and J dropped 4; count of bases not matched to a gene: 7. Assay used: immunoSEQ multiplex PCR; TCRdb lists only in-frame clones, some missing. The data show over 35,000 clones, about 92% seen once. The V and J genes are TRBV2 and TRBJ2-2; 7 bases fit TRBD1. The specimen was peripheral blood. This clonotype originated in a female donor with multiple sclerosis, enrolled in a pregnancy study. CDR3 DNA: TGTGCCAGCCAAGACAGGGTCCCCACCGGGGAGCTGTTTTTT. It encodes CASQDRVPTGELFF.